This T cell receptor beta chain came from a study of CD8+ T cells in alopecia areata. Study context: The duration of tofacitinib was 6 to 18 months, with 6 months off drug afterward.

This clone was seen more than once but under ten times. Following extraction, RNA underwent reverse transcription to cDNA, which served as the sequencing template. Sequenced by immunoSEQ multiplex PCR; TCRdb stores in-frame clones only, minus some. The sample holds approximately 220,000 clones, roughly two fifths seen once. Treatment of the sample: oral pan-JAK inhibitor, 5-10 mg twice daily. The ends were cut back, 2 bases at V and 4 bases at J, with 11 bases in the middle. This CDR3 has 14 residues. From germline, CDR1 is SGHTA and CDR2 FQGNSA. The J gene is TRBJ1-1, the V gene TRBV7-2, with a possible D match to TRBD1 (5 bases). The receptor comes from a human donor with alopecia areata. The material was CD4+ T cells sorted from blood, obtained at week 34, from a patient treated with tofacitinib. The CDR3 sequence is CASSLTRGSTEAFF. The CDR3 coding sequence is TGTGCCAGCAGCTTAACCCGGGGGAGCACTGAAGCTTTCTTT.